This T cell receptor (beta chain) comes out of a study of blood T cells in healthy people across ages (dated by TCRdb to the mid-2010s). For the wider study: In model experiments, template switching captured roughly one uniquely barcoded TCR beta cDNA molecule for every two T cells. Age-related changes in TCR beta repertoire diversity were measured in the study by deep sequencing normalized with unique cDNA molecular identifiers. The donors were split into four age groups: young (average 16 years), middle-aged (about 40), aged (62) and long-lived (approximately 80). Donors of different ages were randomly distributed across sequencing lanes to avoid experimental bias. Using the same blood draw, the study looked at two additional independent replicas of 1 million unique cDNA reads for two donors, one aged 18 to 29 and the other aged 80 or older. Study-wide findings and limitations: Estimates of total diversity from one million sequenced T cells were regarded as lower bounds and underestimates. The percentage of naive T cells measured by flow cytometry correlated strongly with observed TCR beta diversity. Observed TCR beta diversity per million T cells fell roughly linearly with age, and a significant reduction was already apparent by age around 44. Compared with the aged group, the long-lived group had more naive CD4+ T cells, fewer expanded clones and increased TCR diversity, a pattern suggesting age selection. Because profiling used bulk unsorted PBMCs, naive and antigen-experienced compartments could not be compared conclusively. The CMV infection status of donors was not known, potentially confounding age-related changes in expanded clonotypes.

Trimming takes 7 bases from V and 2 bases from J, and the germline ends sit 24 bases apart. Counted from cysteine to phenylalanine, this CDR3 has 17 amino acids. Only the CDR3 DNA stays, 51 bases, in frame from base 1. CDR1 and CDR2 are read off the germline V gene as SQVTM and ANQGSEA. Systemically healthy Caucasian individuals from Russia, 39 in total and aged roughly 6 to 95 years, were included as donors. Each donor gave around 9.5 milliliters of peripheral blood, collected into EDTA-treated Vacutainer tubes. Ficoll-Paque density-gradient centrifugation was used to isolate PBMCs, with at least 7 million per sample. Total RNA, at least 6 micrograms per sample, was extracted from PBMCs with Trizol reagent. The percentages of naive CD45RAhigh/CD27high T cells were determined by flow cytometry on a PBMC aliquot from every donor. For this clonotype: Its antigen is still unknown. No base-level quality is on record; no much larger clone is a single base apart.

To prepare the library, 5' RACE was applied. TCRdb names Illumina HiSeq 2500 as the instrument used. A second PCR of roughly 7 to 11 cycles was performed with a sample-barcoded 5' primer and a J-beta primer mix. A unique molecular identifier was introduced onto each TCR beta cDNA molecule by a template-switch 5' adaptor carrying 12 random nucleotides. Each sample yielded at least 3 million CDR3-containing paired-end reads. The Mint cDNA synthesis kit, primed by a TRBC-specific oligonucleotide, was used to synthesize first-strand cDNA from all RNA. Following uracil-DNA glycosylase treatment, a first 18-cycle PCR with universal primers M1SS and BC2_uni_R was performed on all cDNA. The authors' pipeline ran thus. Each sample was normalized by randomly selecting 1 million high-quality reads, each carrying a distinct molecular identifier. Reads sharing molecular identifiers were discarded rather than binned into consensus sequences. MiTCR, with a Q25 quality threshold and the strictest error-elimination algorithm, was used for CDR3 identification, clonotype clustering and error correction. A nonparametric unseen species model with Euler transformation was used to estimate a lower bound on total TCR beta diversity. The public reads were quality trimmed at Q25 with fastp and then assembled into clones with MiXCR by TCRdb, keeping productive beta chains. Identical CDR3 proteins give one entry, which carries the most common genes and DNA. The V and J calls were determined by TCRdb, not by the authors. The sample contains some 550,000 distinct CDR3 sequences, roughly 48% of them found a single time. The ten largest clones capture around 23% of the sample.

Sequencing input: blood. Here the chain combines TRBV29-1 and TRBJ2-1, with the D call perhaps TRBD1 or TRBD2, as 6 bases match in each case. The sequence was collected from a man older than 75 in good health. The DNA sequence reads TGCAGCGCCCGGACAGTTATCGCTAGCGTAACCTACAATGAGCAGTTCTTC. Its amino acids are CSARTVIASVTYNEQFF.